The rows below give T cell receptor beta chains drawn from one sample of a study of T cell responses to AZD1222 COVID-19 vaccine. Some clones are missing from TCRdb's copy, which holds only in-frame ones; the method was immunoSEQ multiplex PCR. The table has 96,000 or so clones, under 90% seen once; the top ten hold about 28%. The sequencing here drew on peripheral blood, taken on day 0 of AZD1222 vaccination. These receptors came from an adult in good health. CDR3s include the opening cysteine and the closing phenylalanine or tryptophan.

v_gene,j_gene,CDR3aa
TRBV28,TRBJ2-1,CASSSGLLNEQFF
TRBV19,TRBJ1-5,CASSTGFQPQHF
TRBV28,TRBJ1-2,CASSYGTGALYGYTF
TRBV24-1,TRBJ2-2,CATSDQKGANTGELFF
TRBV9,TRBJ2-2,CASSVAPSANTGELFF
TRBV9,TRBJ2-2,CASSAGGRGNTGELFF
TRBV11-2,TRBJ1-2,CASSWGWRARDYGYTF
TRBV5-1,TRBJ2-5,CASSSGVVGMETQYF
TRBV6-5,TRBJ1-5,CASSPQGDSNQPQHF
TRBV7-3,TRBJ2-3,CASSKRTSGIETQYF
TRBV6-5,TRBJ2-1,CASRVTSGGEFF
TRBV6-2/TRBV6-3,TRBJ2-7,CASNPTHSQGEQYF
TRBV24-1,TRBJ1-5,CATSDPPNQPQHF
TRBV6-5,TRBJ2-7,CASILAAAGDEQYF
TRBV2,TRBJ1-3,CASSEGQGEGNTIYF
TRBV5-1,TRBJ2-5,CASSLTGVVQETQYF
TRBV29-1,TRBJ2-7,CSVRWGLGYEQYF
TRBV29-1,TRBJ2-3,CSVGGPTHTDTQYF
TRBV3-1/TRBV3-2,TRBJ2-2,CASSQTPTSTGELFF
TRBV28,TRBJ1-1,CASRGQPMNTEAFF
TRBV6-4,TRBJ1-3,CASSEQAGNTIYF
TRBV10-3,TRBJ2-1,CAIEGGLAPPGGEQFF
TRBV27,TRBJ2-7,CASSPGAQEQYF
TRBV4-2,TRBJ1-1,CASSQNSTGPLGQAFF
TRBV4-1,TRBJ2-7,CASSPPTGGYSYEQYF
TRBV5-4,TRBJ2-3,CASSLLKDPITDTQYF
TRBV2,TRBJ1-4,CASKEDRGWEKLFF
TRBV5-5,TRBJ1-1,CASSTWTGRSFF
TRBV7-3,TRBJ2-7,CASSLSGRANEQYF
TRBV5-1,TRBJ2-2,CASRARASQAGELFF
TRBV14,TRBJ2-7,CASSQGLAGVYEQYF
TRBV9,TRBJ2-2,CASSPRERDRDDSNTGELFF
TRBV14,TRBJ1-6,CASSQRTGGNSPLHF
TRBV9,TRBJ2-1,CASSVVTGRIPNEQFF
TRBV27,TRBJ2-3,CASSLTGLADTQYF
TRBV28,TRBJ2-7,CASSLGGLALHYEQYF
TRBV11-2,TRBJ1-2,CASSPDRSYGYTF
TRBV7-3,TRBJ1-2,CASSSTGGEGYTF
TRBV28,TRBJ2-1,CASSLWSGAGGPSSYNEQFF
TRBV7-6,TRBJ2-7,CASRRGQAYEQYF
TRBV4-2,TRBJ2-5,CASSQAAGADEETQYF
TRBV1,TRBJ2-1,CTSSQEKGRLRNEQFF